Described below is a single T cell receptor (beta chain) sequence and its context. Data came from immunoSEQ multiplex PCR; TCRdb stores just in-frame clones and leaves some out. This table has around 42,000 clones, about nine tenths appearing once. This record belongs to a study of T cells in narcolepsy. V was cut by 6 bases and J by 5 bases, with 17 bases left in between. Germline CDR1 is MNHEY and CDR2 is SVGAGI. The CDR3 has 14 residues. Sequencing was carried out using CD45RA- memory CD4+ T cells from PBMCs. The receptor was derived from a human donor with narcolepsy. The J gene is TRBJ2-7, the V gene TRBV6-5; tentatively, D is TRBD1 (5 bases). CDR3 amino acids: CASRPVREAHEQYF. The CDR3 DNA is TGTGCCAGCAGACCGGTCAGGGAAGCCCACGAGCAGTACTTC.